Below, 20 T cell receptor beta chains from the same sample are listed, as sequenced in a study of vaccination and CD4 T cells after COVID-19. Treatment given: approximately nine-day PBMC culture with coronavirus spike peptide pools or control peptides (ViraFEST assay). Oncomine TCR Beta short-read sequencing was applied to DNA from cultured CD4+ T cells. TCRdb reanalysed the PCR reads using MiXCR and keeps one entry per CDR3 protein. The data contain around 10,000 distinct CDR3 sequences, approximately 52% of them seen just once; the ten biggest clones take up roughly 8.5%. Antigens of these TCRs are unknown. What was sequenced was CD4+ T cells from blood, cultured in vitro. The origin of the receptors is a human donor who had recovered from COVID-19.

The chain carries TRBV30 and TRBJ2-7, with D unresolved. This CDR3 contains 11 residues. Trimming shortened V by 5 bases and J by 4 bases, and 9 bases separated the two germline ends. Germline CDR1 reads GTSNPN; CDR2 reads SVGIG (reference sequence). The CDR3 DNA reads TGTGCCTGGGGCGCCAAGTACGAGCAGTACTTC. This sequence encodes CAWGAKYEQYF.

This chain joins TRBV21-1 and TRBJ2-5; TRBD1, as called in the table, went unchecked against the DNA. TRBV21-1 is an annotated pseudogene. CDR3 length: 15 amino acids. CDR3 protein: CASSKEGTAQETQYF. In DNA form, the CDR3 reads TGTGCCAGCAGCAAAGAGGGGACAGCCCAAGAGACCCAGTACTTC.

This clonotype came up once. The rearrangement uses TRBV27 and TRBJ2-7; D remains unclear. V lost 5 bases to trimming and J lost 6 bases, with 23 bases between them. The CDR3 extends over 16 amino acids. In germline, CDR1 is MNHEY, CDR2 SMNVEV (reference sequence). This CDR3 is CASSARVLRVSSEQYF. CDR3 sequence (DNA): TGTGCCAGCAGTGCCCGTGTCCTTCGGGTGTCTAGCGAGCAGTACTTC.

The rearrangement joins TRBV30 to TRBJ1-5, with D maybe TRBD1 (5 bases). The V and J ends lost 0 bases and 6 bases respectively, with 18 bases between them. There are 16 residues in the CDR3. Germline assignment: CDR1 GTSNPN and CDR2 SVGIG (reference sequence). The CDR3 region is CAWSVGAVGTGQPQHF. CDR3 sequence (DNA): TGTGCCTGGAGTGTAGGGGCAGTGGGTACGGGTCAGCCCCAGCATTTT.

The chain couples TRBV21-1 to TRBJ1-2; the table's D call of TRBD1 was not tested on the DNA. TRBV21-1 counts as a pseudogene. The CDR3 runs to 14 residues. The CDR3 DNA reads TGTGCCAGCAGCAAGGGACAGGGTGACTATGGCTACACCTTC. Its translation is CASSKGQGDYGYTF.

J is TRBJ2-5 and V is TRBV20-1, with unresolved D. This CDR3 is built from 15 residues. CDR1 is DFQATT, CDR2 SNEGSKA, per germline (reference sequence). V dropped 3 bases and J dropped 4 bases, with 18 bases sitting between them. DNA of the CDR3: TGCAGTGCTAGCTCCGTCGTTGGGTTTGCAGAGACCCAGTACTTC. This translates into CSASSVVGFAETQYF.

The rearrangement uses TRBV2 and TRBJ1-2; D is unresolved. Germline V gene data show CDR1 as SNHLY and CDR2 as FYNNEI. The V end was cut by 6 bases, the J end by 2 bases, with 10 bases between. CDR3 size: 13 residues. The CDR3: CASSLQTNYGYTF. DNA of the CDR3: TGTGCCAGCAGCCTTCAGACGAACTATGGCTACACCTTC. Full variable domain (missing parts from reference TRBV2 and TRBJ1-2): EPEVTQTPSHQVTQMGQEVILRCVPISNHLYFYWYRQILGQKVEFLVSFYNNEISEKSEIFDDQFSVERPDGSNFTLKIRSTKLEDSAMYFCASSLQTNYGYTFGSGTRLTVV.

The chain couples TRBV20-1 to TRBJ1-5; 8 bases map to TRBD1. J lost 5 bases, V lost 5 bases, and 8 bases had no gene match. This CDR3 has 14 residues. Per the germline V gene, CDR1 is DFQATT and CDR2 is SNEGSKA (reference sequence). In DNA form, the CDR3 reads TGCAGTGCTCATCGGACAGGGACGCATCAGCCCCAGCATTTT. Protein sequence: CSAHRTGTHQPQHF.

This rearrangement joins TRBV2 to TRBJ1-6; TRBD1 might be the D (6 bases). Germline values: CDR1 SNHLY, CDR2 FYNNEI. V was clipped by 3 bases and J by 9 bases, with 9 bases between them. The CDR3 sequence is 13 residues long. CDR3 nucleotide sequence: TGTGCCAGCAGTGAGTGGGGGCGTTCACCCCTCCACTTT. Protein product: CASSEWGRSPLHF. The variable domain in full, with the rest retrieved from reference TRBV2 and TRBJ1-6, is EPEVTQTPSHQVTQMGQEVILRCVPISNHLYFYWYRQILGQKVEFLVSFYNNEISEKSEIFDDQFSVERPDGSNFTLKIRSTKLEDSAMYFCASSEWGRSPLHFGNGTRLTVT.

The chain is built from TRBV2 and TRBJ1-1; D is unresolved. This CDR3 is 12 amino acids long. The germline gives CDR1 SNHLY, CDR2 FYNNEI. V lost 7 bases and J lost 8, with 14 bases in between. The DNA for the CDR3 is TGTGCCAGCATGAGGTCCGGCAGGGAAGCTTTCTTT. This translates into CASMRSGREAFF.

This clonotype was observed a handful of times. This chain connects TRBV6-1 to TRBJ1-5; tentatively, D is TRBD1 (6 bases). With 3 bases removed from V and 6 bases from J, the gap between germline ends came to 15 bases. CDR1 and CDR2 from the germline V gene are MNHNS and SASEGT. CDR3 length: 15 residues. The CDR3 protein is CASSENRAGGQPQHF. The CDR3 DNA reads TGTGCCAGCAGTGAGAACAGGGCGGGAGGTCAGCCCCAGCATTTT.

The chain links TRBV20-1 to TRBJ2-3; tentatively, D is TRBD2 (6 bases). Germline V gene lookup returns CDR1 DFQATT and CDR2 SNEGSKA (reference sequence). The CDR3 is 13 residues long. V lost 3 bases and J 3 bases, leaving 10 bases between the germline ends. The CDR3 spells CSASAGNTDTQYF. CDR3 sequence (DNA): TGCAGTGCTAGTGCGGGAAATACAGATACGCAGTATTTT.

The rearrangement uses TRBV7-2 and TRBJ2-7, with D unclear. The CDR3 runs 13 residues. Between the trimmed V and J ends, which lost 5 bases and 2 bases, there was a span of 10 bases. Germline assignment: CDR1 SGHTA and CDR2 FQGNSA. CDR3 loop: CASSVPGPYEQYF. As DNA, the CDR3 is TGTGCCAGCAGCGTCCCCGGGCCCTACGAGCAGTACTTC.

The V gene is TRBV19, the J gene TRBJ2-2, with 9 bases identical to TRBD2. J was trimmed by 1 base and V by 0 bases; bases with no gene match: 3. This CDR3 spans 17 amino acids. CDR1 is LNHDA and CDR2 is SQIVND in the germline V gene (reference sequence). In nucleotides, the CDR3 is TGTGCCAGTAGTATAGAAGCGGGGGGACAGAACACCGGGGAGCTGTTTTTT. This gives the protein CASSIEAGGQNTGELFF.

This CDR3 reads CASSYSGYGYTF. CDR3 nucleotides: TGTGCCAGCAGTTATTCGGGCTATGGCTACACCTTC. The V and J genes are TRBV6-5 and TRBJ1-2; D not certain. Germline loops: CDR1 MNHEY, CDR2 SVGAGI. The CDR3 consists of 12 residues. V was shortened by 3 bases and J by 4 bases, with 6 bases between the two germline ends.

The chain has TRBV27 and TRBJ2-3; D is uncertain. The CDR3 is 13 amino acids. Trimming removed 4 bases from V and 4 bases from J, with 9 bases in between. Germline V lookup: CDR1 MNHEY, CDR2 SMNVEV (reference sequence). The CDR3, as DNA: TGTGCCAGCAGTTCCCAGGATGCAGATACGCAGTATTTT. It is translated as CASSSQDADTQYF.

This clonotype was picked up a small number of times. The CDR3 is CSARDPGTGNSYEQYF. The CDR3 DNA is TGCAGTGCTAGAGATCCTGGGACAGGGAACTCCTACGAGCAGTACTTC. The V call is TRBV20-1, the J call TRBJ2-7; 9 nucleotides line up with TRBD1. V lost 0 bases to trimming and J lost 0 bases; unmatched junction nucleotides: 6. This CDR3 is built from 16 residues. The V gene's germline CDR1 is DFQATT and CDR2 SNEGSKA (reference sequence).

This sequence joins TRBV19 and TRBJ1-5, with D unclear. The V and J ends lost 5 bases and 2 bases respectively, with 7 bases between them. From germline, CDR1 is LNHDA and CDR2 SQIVND (reference sequence). The CDR3 loop spans 13 amino acids. The CDR3 region is CASSGVGNQPQHF. For the CDR3, the DNA is TGTGCCAGTAGTGGGGTCGGCAATCAGCCCCAGCATTTT.

The sample holds a few counts of this clonotype. The chain is built from TRBV6-1 and TRBJ1-2, with D tentatively TRBD1 (5 bases). The CDR3 is made up of 16 amino acids. Germline CDR1 MNHNS, CDR2 SASEGT. Deletions cut 6 bases from V and 4 bases from J, with 21 bases between. CDR3 sequence (DNA): TGTGCCAGCAGCCCCAGGGTGGGGGGTTCTCGCTATGGCTACACCTTC. Protein product: CASSPRVGGSRYGYTF.

In this sample, this clonotype turned up a few times. This sequence joins TRBV25-1 and TRBJ1-1; tentatively, D is TRBD1 (5 bases). Germline loops: CDR1 MGHDK, CDR2 SYGVNS. CDR3 length: 14 amino acids. V lost 5 bases and J 4 bases, leaving 14 bases between the germline ends. The CDR3 region is CASSPVGGGTEAFF. The CDR3 DNA reads as TGTGCCAGCAGTCCCGTCGGGGGGGGCACTGAAGCTTTCTTT.